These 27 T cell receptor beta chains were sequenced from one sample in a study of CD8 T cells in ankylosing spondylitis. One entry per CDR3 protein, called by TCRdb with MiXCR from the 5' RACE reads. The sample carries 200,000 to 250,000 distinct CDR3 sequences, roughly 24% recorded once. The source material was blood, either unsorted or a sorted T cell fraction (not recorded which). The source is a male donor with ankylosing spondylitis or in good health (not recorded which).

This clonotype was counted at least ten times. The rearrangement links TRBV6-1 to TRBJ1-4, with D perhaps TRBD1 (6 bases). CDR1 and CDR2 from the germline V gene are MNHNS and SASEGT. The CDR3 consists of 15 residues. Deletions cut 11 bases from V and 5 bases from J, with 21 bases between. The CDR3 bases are TGTGCCGGAAGACAAGGCGACAGGCTGAATGAAAAACTGTTTTTT. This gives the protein CAGRQGDRLNEKLFF.

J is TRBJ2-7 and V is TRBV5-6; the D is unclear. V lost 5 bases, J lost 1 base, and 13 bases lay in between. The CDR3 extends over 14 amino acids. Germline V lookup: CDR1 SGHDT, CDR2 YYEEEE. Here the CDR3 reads CASRSQGGSYEQYF. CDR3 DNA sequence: TGTGCCAGCAGGTCCCAAGGTGGTTCCTACGAGCAGTACTTC.

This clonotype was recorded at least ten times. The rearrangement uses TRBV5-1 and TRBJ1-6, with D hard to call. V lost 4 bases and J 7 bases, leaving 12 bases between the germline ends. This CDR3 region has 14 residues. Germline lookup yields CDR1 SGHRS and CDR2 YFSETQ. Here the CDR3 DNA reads TGCGCCAGCAGCGGAGGCCCAGAAAATTCACCCCTCCACTTT. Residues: CASSGGPENSPLHF.

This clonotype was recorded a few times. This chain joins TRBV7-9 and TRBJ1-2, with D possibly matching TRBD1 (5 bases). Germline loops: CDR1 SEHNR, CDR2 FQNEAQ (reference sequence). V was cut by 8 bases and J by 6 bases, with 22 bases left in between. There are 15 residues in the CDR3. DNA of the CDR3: TGTGCCAGCCCCCCGGGACCGACAGCTCGGGATGGCTACACCTTC. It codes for CASPPGPTARDGYTF. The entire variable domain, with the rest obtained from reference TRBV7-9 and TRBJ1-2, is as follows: DTGVSQNPRHKITKRGQNVTFRCDPISEHNRLYWYRQTLGQGPEFLTYFQNEAQLEKSRLLSDRFSAERPKGSFSTLEIQRTEQGDSAMYLCASPPGPTARDGYTFGSGTRLTVV.

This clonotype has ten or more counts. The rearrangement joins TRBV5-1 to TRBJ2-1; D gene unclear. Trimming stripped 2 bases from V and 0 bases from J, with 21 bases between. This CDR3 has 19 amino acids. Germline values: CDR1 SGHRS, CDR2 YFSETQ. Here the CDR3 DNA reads TGCGCCAGCAGCTTTGGAGTGTTAGCTACCTCCTCCTCCTACAATGAGCAGTTCTTC. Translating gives CASSFGVLATSSSYNEQFF. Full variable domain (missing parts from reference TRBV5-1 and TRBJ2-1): KAGVTQTPRYLIKTRGQQVTLSCSPISGHRSVSWYQQTPGQGLQFLFEYFSETQRNKGNFPGRFSGRQFSNSRSEMNVSTLELGDSALYLCASSFGVLATSSSYNEQFFGPGTRLTVL.

Here the CDR3 DNA reads TGCAGTGCTTTTGACAGCCCCCGGCAGTACTTC. It yields the protein CSAFDSPRQYF. The rearrangement uses TRBV20-1 and TRBJ2-7, with D perhaps TRBD1 (5 bases). V gave up 5 bases and J gave up 9 bases, with 14 bases separating them. CDR3 length: 11 residues. The germline V gene encodes CDR1 DFQATT and CDR2 SNEGSKA (reference sequence).

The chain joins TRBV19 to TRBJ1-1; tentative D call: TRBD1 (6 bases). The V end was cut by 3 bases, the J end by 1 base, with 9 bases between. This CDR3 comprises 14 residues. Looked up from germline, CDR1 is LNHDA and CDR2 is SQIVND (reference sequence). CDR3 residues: CASSITGANTEAFF. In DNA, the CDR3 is TGTGCCAGTAGTATTACGGGGGCGAACACTGAAGCTTTCTTT.

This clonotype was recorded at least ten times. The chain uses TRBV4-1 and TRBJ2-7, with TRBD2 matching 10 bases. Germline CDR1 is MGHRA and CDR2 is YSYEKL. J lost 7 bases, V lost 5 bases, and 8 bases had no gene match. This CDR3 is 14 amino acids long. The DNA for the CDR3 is TGCGCCAGCAGCGGGACTAGCGCGCCAGGGGAGCAGTACTTC. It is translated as CASSGTSAPGEQYF.

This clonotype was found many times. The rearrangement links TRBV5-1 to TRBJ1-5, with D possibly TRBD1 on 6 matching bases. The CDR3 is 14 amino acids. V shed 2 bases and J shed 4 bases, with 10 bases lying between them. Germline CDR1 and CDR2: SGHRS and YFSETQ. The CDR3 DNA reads TGCGCCAGCAGCTTCGGGGGCGATAATCAGCCCCAGCATTTT. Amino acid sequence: CASSFGGDNQPQHF. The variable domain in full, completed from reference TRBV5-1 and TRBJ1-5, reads KAGVTQTPRYLIKTRGQQVTLSCSPISGHRSVSWYQQTPGQGLQFLFEYFSETQRNKGNFPGRFSGRQFSNSRSEMNVSTLELGDSALYLCASSFGGDNQPQHFGDGTRLSIL.

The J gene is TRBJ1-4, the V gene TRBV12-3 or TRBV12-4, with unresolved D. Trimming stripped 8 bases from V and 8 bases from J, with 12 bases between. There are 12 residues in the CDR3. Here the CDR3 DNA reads TGTGCCAGCGGGGAGGTACGGGAAAAACTGTTTTTT. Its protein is CASGEVREKLFF.

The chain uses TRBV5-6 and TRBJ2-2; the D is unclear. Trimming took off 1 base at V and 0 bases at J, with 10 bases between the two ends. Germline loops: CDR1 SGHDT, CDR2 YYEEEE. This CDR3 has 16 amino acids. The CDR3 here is CASSLIALANTGELFF. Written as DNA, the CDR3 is TGTGCCAGCAGCTTGATAGCCCTCGCGAACACCGGGGAGCTGTTTTTT.

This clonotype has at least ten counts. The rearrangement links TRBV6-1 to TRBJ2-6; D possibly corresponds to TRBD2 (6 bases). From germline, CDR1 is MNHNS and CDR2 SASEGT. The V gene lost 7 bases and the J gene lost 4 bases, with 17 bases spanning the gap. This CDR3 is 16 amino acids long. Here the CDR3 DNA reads TGTGCCAGCACCCGTCTAGGAGGGGTCGGGGCCAACGTCCTGACTTTC. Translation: CASTRLGGVGANVLTF.

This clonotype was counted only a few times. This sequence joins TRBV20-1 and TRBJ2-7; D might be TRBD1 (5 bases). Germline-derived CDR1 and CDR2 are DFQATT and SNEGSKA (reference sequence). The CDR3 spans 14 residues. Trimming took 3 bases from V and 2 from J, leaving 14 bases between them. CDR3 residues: CSASAWPGTYEQYF. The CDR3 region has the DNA TGCAGTGCTAGTGCTTGGCCAGGGACCTACGAGCAGTACTTC.

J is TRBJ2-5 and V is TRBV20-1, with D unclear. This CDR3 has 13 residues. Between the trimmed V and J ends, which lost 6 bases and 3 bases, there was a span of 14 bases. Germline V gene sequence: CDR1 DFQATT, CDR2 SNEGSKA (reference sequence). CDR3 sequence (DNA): TGCAGTGCCTCGGTGGGGAAAGAAGAGACCCAGTACTTC. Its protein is CSASVGKEETQYF.

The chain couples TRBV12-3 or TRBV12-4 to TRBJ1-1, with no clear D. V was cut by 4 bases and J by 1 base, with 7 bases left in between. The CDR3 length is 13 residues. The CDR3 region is CASSSRRNTEAFF. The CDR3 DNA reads TGTGCCAGCAGTTCGAGGAGGAACACTGAAGCTTTCTTT.

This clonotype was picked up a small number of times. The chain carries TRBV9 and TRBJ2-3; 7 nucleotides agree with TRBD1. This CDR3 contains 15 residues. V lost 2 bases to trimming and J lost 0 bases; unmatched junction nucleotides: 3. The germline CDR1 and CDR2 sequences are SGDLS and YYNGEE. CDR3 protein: CASSVEGASTDTQYF. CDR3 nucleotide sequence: TGTGCCAGCAGCGTCGAGGGGGCCAGCACAGATACGCAGTATTTT.

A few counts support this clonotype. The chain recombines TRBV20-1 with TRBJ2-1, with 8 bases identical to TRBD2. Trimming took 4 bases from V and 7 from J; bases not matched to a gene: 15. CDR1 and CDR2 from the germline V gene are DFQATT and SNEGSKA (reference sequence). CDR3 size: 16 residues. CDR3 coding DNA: TGCAGTGCTAAAGGCCCGGGACTAGTTCGCATGAATGAGCAGTTCTTC. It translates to CSAKGPGLVRMNEQFF.

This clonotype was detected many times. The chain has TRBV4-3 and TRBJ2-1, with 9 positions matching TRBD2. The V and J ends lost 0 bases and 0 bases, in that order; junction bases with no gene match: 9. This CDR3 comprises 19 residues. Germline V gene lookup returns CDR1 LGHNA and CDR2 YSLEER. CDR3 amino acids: CASSQEGASGTPSYNEQFF. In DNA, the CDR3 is TGCGCCAGCAGCCAAGAGGGGGCTAGCGGGACCCCCTCCTACAATGAGCAGTTCTTC.

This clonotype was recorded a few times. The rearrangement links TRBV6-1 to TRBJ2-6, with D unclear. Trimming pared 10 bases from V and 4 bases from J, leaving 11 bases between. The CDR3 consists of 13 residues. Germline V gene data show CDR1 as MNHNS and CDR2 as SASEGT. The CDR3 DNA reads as TGTGCCACTAGGGCAGTGGGGGCCAACGTCCTGACTTTC. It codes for CATRAVGANVLTF.

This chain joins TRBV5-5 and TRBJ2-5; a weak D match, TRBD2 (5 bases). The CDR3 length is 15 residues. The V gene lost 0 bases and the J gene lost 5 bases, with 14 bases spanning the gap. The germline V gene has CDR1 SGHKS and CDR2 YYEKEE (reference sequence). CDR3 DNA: TGTGCCAGCAGCTTGGGGGTAGGAGGTGGGGAGACCCAGTACTTC. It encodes CASSLGVGGGETQYF.

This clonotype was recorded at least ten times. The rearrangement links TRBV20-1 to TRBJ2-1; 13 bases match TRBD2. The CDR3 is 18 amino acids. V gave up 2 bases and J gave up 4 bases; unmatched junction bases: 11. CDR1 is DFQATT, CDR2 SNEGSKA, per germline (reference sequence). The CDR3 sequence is CSARPLTSGRASYNEQFF. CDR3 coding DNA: TGCAGTGCTAGACCCCTTACTAGCGGGAGGGCCTCATACAATGAGCAGTTCTTC.

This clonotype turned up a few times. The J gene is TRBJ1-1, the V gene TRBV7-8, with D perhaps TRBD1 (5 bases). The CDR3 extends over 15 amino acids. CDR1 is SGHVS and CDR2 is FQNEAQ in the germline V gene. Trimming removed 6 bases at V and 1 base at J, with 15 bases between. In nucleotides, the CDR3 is TGTGCCAGCAGACTAATCGGGGGTGAGAACACTGAAGCTTTCTTT. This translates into CASRLIGGENTEAFF.

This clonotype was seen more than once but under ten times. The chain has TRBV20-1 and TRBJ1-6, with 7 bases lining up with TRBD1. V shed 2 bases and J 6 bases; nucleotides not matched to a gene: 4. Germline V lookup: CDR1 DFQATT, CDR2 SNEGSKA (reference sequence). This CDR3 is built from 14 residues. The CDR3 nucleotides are TGCAGTGCTAGACCCGGGACAGCTAATTCACCCCTCCACTTT. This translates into CSARPGTANSPLHF.

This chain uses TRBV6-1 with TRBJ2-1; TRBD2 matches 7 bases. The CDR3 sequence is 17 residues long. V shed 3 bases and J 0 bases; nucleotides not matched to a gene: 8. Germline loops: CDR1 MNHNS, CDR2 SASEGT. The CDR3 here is CASSDRLAPSSYNEQFF. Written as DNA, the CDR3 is TGTGCCAGCAGTGACCGACTAGCTCCTAGCTCCTACAATGAGCAGTTCTTC.

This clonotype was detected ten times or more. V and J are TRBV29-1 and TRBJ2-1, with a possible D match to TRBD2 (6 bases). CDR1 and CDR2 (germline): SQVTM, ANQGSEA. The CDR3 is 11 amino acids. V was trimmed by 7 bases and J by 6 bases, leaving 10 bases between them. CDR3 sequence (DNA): TGCAGCGGGGGGGATTTCAATGAGCAGTTCTTC. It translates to CSGGDFNEQFF.

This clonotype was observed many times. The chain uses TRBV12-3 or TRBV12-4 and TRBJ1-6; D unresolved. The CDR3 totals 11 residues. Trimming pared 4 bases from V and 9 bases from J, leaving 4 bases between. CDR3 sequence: CASSSGSPLHF. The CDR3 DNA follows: TGTGCCAGCAGTTCGGGTTCACCCCTCCACTTT.

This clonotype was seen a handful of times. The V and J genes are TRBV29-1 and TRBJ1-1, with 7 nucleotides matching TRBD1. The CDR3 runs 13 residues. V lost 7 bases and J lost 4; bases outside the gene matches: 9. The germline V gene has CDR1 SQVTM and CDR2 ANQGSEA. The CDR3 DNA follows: TGCAGCGCCGACAGGGTGACGGGCACTGAAGCTTTCTTT. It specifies CSADRVTGTEAFF.